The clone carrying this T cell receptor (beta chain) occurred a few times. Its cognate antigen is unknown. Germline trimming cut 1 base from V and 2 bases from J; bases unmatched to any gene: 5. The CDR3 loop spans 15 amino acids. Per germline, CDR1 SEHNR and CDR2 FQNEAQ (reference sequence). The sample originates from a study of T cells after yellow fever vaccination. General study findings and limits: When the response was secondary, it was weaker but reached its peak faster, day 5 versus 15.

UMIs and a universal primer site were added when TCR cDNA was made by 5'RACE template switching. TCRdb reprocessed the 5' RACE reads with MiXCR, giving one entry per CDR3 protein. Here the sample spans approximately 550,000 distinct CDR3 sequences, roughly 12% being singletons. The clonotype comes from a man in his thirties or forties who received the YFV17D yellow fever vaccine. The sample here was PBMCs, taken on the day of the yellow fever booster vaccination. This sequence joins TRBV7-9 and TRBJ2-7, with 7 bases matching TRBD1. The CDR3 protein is CASSLVSGGAYEQYF. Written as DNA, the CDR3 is TGTGCCAGCAGCTTAGTTTCAGGGGGTGCCTACGAGCAGTACTTC.